These 17 T cell receptor beta chains came from one sample sequenced in a study of blood T cell repertoires in COVID-19 (dated by TCRdb to the early 2020s). Preparation of the library involved the immunoSEQ multiplex PCR assay. In TCRdb, the immuneACCESS table is reduced to in-frame sequences with V and J assigned. These tables do not hold every clone; where another copy was compared, an unresolved V gene accounts for under half, and the others remain unexplained. Here the sample has roughly 290,000 clones; 80% to 90% occur a single time. About 4.3% of the sample comes from the top ten. Sequencing was done on a sample of PBMCs or T cells enriched from blood (not recorded which). The receptor source for this set is a woman in her twenties or thirties who had recovered from COVID-19.

V is TRBV5-4 and J is TRBJ1-5; D possibly corresponds to TRBD1 (5 bases). With 2 bases removed from V and 5 bases from J, the gap between germline ends came to 20 bases. Germline loops: CDR1 SGHNT, CDR2 YYREEE (reference sequence). The CDR3 runs 17 residues. CDR3 sequence (DNA): TGTGCCAGCAGCTTTGTTTCGGGTGGGGGGTCAGATCAGCCCCAGCATTTT. Translated, it gives CASSFVSGGGSDQPQHF.

This chain joins TRBV7-9 and TRBJ1-1; D might be TRBD1 (5 bases). Trimming shortened V by 5 bases and J by 6 bases, and 28 bases separated the two germline ends. Germline values: CDR1 SEHNR, CDR2 FQNEAQ (reference sequence). The CDR3 has 18 amino acids. CDR3 amino acids: CASSPRRTNFTSQSEAFF. The CDR3 coding sequence is TGTGCCAGCAGCCCCCGTAGGACAAACTTCACGAGTCAATCTGAAGCTTTCTTT.

The chain is built from TRBV7-8 and TRBJ2-7; D is perhaps TRBD2 (5 bases). The CDR3 contains 15 residues. Deletions cut 1 base from V and 2 bases from J, with 12 bases between. Germline CDR1 reads SGHVS; CDR2 reads FQNEAQ. The CDR3 coding sequence is TGTGCCAGCAGCTTAGAGCCCGGGGAAACCTACGAGCAGTACTTC. Translation: CASSLEPGETYEQYF.

The chain uses TRBV20-1 and TRBJ2-7; D call uncertain. V was trimmed by 6 bases and J by 3 bases, leaving 9 bases between them. There are 11 residues in the CDR3. The germline gives CDR1 DFQATT, CDR2 SNEGSKA (reference sequence). The CDR3 region has the DNA TGCAGTGCCCCCAGGAACTACGAGCAGTACTTC. Amino acid sequence: CSAPRNYEQYF.

Concerning this clone itself: This sample also contains other DNA sequences that code for the same CDR3. This chain joins TRBV5-1 and TRBJ1-1, with 8 bases matching TRBD1. Germline V gene lookup returns CDR1 SGHRS and CDR2 YFSETQ. This CDR3 spans 14 amino acids. The trim removed 4 bases at V and 0 bases at J, leaving 2 bases unmatched. The CDR3 protein is CASSLDRVNTEAFF. Written as DNA, the CDR3 is TGCGCCAGCAGCCTGGACAGGGTGAACACTGAAGCTTTCTTT.

This chain connects TRBV13 to TRBJ2-7, with D perhaps TRBD1 (5 bases). The germline gives CDR1 PRHDT, CDR2 FYEKMQ (reference sequence). V was clipped by 0 bases and J by 1 base, with 13 bases between them. The CDR3 is 16 amino acids. The CDR3 reads CASSLGLSRQSYEQYF. In DNA, the CDR3 is TGTGCCAGCAGCTTAGGCCTGAGTAGACAGTCCTACGAGCAGTACTTC.

The chain is built from TRBV28 and TRBJ1-4, with D possibly TRBD1 on 6 matching bases. This CDR3 comprises 16 residues. Germline loops: CDR1 MDHEN, CDR2 SYDVKM. V lost 3 bases, J lost 7 bases, and 18 bases lay in between. CDR3 sequence (DNA): TGTGCCAGCAGTTTCTATGGGAGGGGGATTATTGAAAAACTGTTTTTT. Translation gives CASSFYGRGIIEKLFF.

CDR3 residues: CASSERGQADIRETQYF. The CDR3 nucleotides are TGTGCCAGCAGTGAACGTGGACAGGCCGATATCAGAGAGACCCAGTACTTC. The V gene is TRBV25-1, the J gene TRBJ2-5, with 7 bases matching TRBD1. The length of the CDR3 is 17 residues. Germline loops: CDR1 MGHDK, CDR2 SYGVNS. Trimming removed 2 bases from V and 4 bases from J; junction bases left unmatched: 13.

This chain uses TRBV5-6 with TRBJ2-3; a weak D match, TRBD1 (5 bases). The CDR3 spans 14 residues. Germline V CDR1 and CDR2: SGHDT, YYEEEE. Deletions cut 5 bases from V and 4 bases from J, with 14 bases between. CDR3 region: CASSTGSHPDTQYF. The CDR3 DNA is TGTGCCAGCAGTACAGGAAGCCATCCAGATACGCAGTATTTT.

The chain combines TRBV11-3 with TRBJ2-3; D possibly corresponds to TRBD2 (6 bases). Germline V lookup: CDR1 SGHNT, CDR2 YENEEA. The CDR3 is 15 residues long. The V gene lost 4 bases and the J gene lost 0 bases, with 11 bases spanning the gap. CDR3 in DNA: TGTGCCAGCAGCTCCGGCCGGGGGAGCACAGATACGCAGTATTTT. Protein product: CASSSGRGSTDTQYF.

The V and J genes are TRBV2 and TRBJ1-3; no clear D gene. There are 21 residues in the CDR3. Germline lookup yields CDR1 SNHLY and CDR2 FYNNEI. Trimming cost V 4 bases and J 0 bases, with 28 bases left between them. The CDR3 nucleotides are TGTGCCAGCAGTGCACCCGGCTCATGGAGGGCCCACACTACCTCTGGAAACACCATATATTTT. Protein product: CASSAPGSWRAHTTSGNTIYF. Filled out from reference TRBV2 and TRBJ1-3, the complete variable domain reads EPEVTQTPSHQVTQMGQEVILRCVPISNHLYFYWYRQILGQKVEFLVSFYNNEISEKSEIFDDQFSVERPDGSNFTLKIRSTKLEDSAMYFCASSAPGSWRAHTTSGNTIYFGEGSWLTVV.

The chain joins TRBV11-2 to TRBJ1-1; D unresolved. V was trimmed by 2 bases and J by 10 bases, leaving 14 bases between them. Per germline, CDR1 SGHAT and CDR2 FQNNGV. The CDR3 is 13 amino acids. CDR3 protein: CASSLSPLEGAFF. The CDR3 DNA is TGTGCCAGCAGCTTATCCCCCCTGGAGGGAGCTTTCTTT.

A few counts support this clone. V usage is TRBV14 and J usage is TRBJ2-5, with TRBD1 matching 7 bases. Germline CDR1 is SGHDN and CDR2 is FVKESK. The CDR3 is 14 residues long. With V trimmed by 5 bases and J by 7 bases, 10 bases remained unmatched. CDR3 residues: CASSTQRRQGTQYF. The DNA for the CDR3 is TGTGCCAGCAGCACCCAGCGACGACAGGGGACCCAGTACTTC.

This clone was counted between two and nine times. The chain couples TRBV12-3 or TRBV12-4 to TRBJ1-1; D is undetermined. The CDR3 has 13 amino acids. V was cut by 5 bases and J by 7 bases, with 14 bases left in between. The CDR3 bases are TGTGCCAGCAGTCCCGGTCAGACTCGTGAAGCTTTCTTT. This encodes CASSPGQTREAFF.

A single count supports this clone. The chain uses TRBV10-1 and TRBJ2-1, with a weak D call TRBD2 (5 bases). Germline loops: CDR1 WNHNN, CDR2 SYGVQD (reference sequence). The CDR3 totals 14 residues. Trimming cost V 3 bases and J 6 bases, with 12 bases left between them. CDR3 in amino acids: CASSEFGGGNEQFF. The CDR3 DNA reads as TGCGCCAGCAGTGAATTTGGAGGTGGCAATGAGCAGTTCTTC.

V usage is TRBV4-1 and J usage is TRBJ1-5, with D perhaps matching TRBD1 (6 bases). The CDR3 has 15 amino acids. V was shortened by 4 bases and J by 5 bases, with 15 bases between the two germline ends. Germline assignment: CDR1 MGHRA and CDR2 YSYEKL. The CDR3 DNA reads TGCGCCAGCAGCCTGTCCCCAGGGGTTCATCAGCCCCAGCATTTT. Translating gives CASSLSPGVHQPQHF.

The CDR3 is CASSLDQNSPLHF. The CDR3 DNA follows: TGTGCCAGCAGCTTAGATCAGAATTCACCCCTCCACTTT. The V gene is TRBV11-3, the J gene TRBJ1-6, with D unresolved. Germline V CDR1 and CDR2: SGHNT, YENEEA. V shed 0 bases and J shed 7 bases, with 4 bases lying between them. The CDR3 runs 13 residues.